This T cell receptor (beta chain) was sequenced in a study of control samples from healthy donors and cancer patients. This table comes from immunoSEQ multiplex PCR, and its TCRdb copy is limited to in-frame clones, with some not included. The sample comprises about 83,000 clones, around 91% of which are singletons, and approximately 18% rests with the top ten. Sample: blood. The clonotype originates from a man aged 50-60 years in good health.

The CDR3 DNA sequence: TGTGCCAGCAGTTTTGCAGGGGGAGCTAACTATGGCTACACCTTC. As protein: CASSFAGGANYGYTF. The chain uses TRBV27 and TRBJ1-2, with 7 bases lining up with TRBD1. The germline gives CDR1 MNHEY, CDR2 SMNVEV (reference sequence). After removal of 3 bases from V and 0 bases from J, the junction contained 4 bases not matched to a gene. The CDR3 has 15 amino acids.